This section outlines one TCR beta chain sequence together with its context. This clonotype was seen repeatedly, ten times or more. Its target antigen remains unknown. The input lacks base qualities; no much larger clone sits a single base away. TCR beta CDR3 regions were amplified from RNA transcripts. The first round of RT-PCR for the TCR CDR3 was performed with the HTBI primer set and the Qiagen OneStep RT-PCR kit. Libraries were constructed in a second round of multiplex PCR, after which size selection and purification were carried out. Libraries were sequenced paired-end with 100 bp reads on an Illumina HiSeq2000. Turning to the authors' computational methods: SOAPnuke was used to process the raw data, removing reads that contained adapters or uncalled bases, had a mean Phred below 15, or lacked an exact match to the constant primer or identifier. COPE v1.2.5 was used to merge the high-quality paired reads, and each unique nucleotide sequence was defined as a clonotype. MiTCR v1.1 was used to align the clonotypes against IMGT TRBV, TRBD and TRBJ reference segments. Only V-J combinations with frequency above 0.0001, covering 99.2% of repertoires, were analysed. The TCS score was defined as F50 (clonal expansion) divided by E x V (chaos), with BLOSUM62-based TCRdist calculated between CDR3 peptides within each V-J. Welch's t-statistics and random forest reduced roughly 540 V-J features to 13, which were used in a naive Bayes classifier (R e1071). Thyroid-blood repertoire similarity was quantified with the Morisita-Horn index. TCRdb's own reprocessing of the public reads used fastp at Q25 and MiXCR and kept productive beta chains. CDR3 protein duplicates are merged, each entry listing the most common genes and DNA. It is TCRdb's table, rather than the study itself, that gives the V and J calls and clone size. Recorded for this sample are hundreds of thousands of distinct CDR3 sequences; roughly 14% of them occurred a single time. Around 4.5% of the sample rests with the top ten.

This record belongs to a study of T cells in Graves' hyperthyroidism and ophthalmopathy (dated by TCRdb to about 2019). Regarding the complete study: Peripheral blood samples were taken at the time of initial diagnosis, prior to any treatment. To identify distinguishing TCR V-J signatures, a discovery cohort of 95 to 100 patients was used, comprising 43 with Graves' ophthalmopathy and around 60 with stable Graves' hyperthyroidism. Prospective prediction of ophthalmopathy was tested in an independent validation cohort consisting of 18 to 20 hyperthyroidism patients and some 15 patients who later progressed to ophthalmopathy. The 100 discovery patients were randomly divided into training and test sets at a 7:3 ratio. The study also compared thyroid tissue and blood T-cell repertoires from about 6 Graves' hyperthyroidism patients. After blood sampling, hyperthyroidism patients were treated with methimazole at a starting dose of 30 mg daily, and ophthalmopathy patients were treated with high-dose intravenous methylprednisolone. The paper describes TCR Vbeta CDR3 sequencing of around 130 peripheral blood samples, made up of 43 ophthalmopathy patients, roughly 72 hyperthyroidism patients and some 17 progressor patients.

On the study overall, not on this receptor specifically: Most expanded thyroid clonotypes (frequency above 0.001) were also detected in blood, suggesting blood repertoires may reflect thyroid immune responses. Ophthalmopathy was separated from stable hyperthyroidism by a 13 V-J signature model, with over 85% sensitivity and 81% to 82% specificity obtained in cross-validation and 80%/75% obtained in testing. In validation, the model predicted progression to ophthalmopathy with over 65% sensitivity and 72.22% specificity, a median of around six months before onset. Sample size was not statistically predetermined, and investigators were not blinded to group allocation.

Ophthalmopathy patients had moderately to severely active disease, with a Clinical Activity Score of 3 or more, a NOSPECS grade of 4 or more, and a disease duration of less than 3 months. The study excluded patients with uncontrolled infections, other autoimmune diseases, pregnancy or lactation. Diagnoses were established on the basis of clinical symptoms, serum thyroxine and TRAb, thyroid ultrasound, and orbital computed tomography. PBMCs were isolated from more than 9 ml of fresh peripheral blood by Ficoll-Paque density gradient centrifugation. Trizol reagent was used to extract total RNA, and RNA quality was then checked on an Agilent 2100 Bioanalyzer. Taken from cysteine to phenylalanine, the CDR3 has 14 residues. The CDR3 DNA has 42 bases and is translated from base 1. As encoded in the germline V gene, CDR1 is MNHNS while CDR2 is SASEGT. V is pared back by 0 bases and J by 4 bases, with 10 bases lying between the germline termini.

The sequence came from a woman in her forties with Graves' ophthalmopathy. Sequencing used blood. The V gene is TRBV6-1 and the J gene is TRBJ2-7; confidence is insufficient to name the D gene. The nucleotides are TGTGCCAGCAGTGAAGCTTTGGCAGCTTACGAGCAGTACTTC. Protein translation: CASSEALAAYEQYF.